These 7 T cell receptor beta chains share one sample of origin, sequenced in a study of T-cell memory formation after mild COVID-19. TCRdb used MiXCR to reprocess the 5' RACE reads, holding one entry per CDR3 protein. The sample yields 85,000 to 130,000 distinct CDR3 sequences, 11% seen once. The sequenced sample consisted of PBMCs or a T cell subset sorted from them (not recorded which). Receptors originate from a man younger than 35 who had mild COVID-19 (a few samples of this study predate the infection). Cell type and time point are not known.

This clonotype came up a few times. V and J are TRBV7-9 and TRBJ2-5, with 9 nucleotides matching TRBD2. The ends lost 2 bases at V and 2 bases at J; junction bases unmatched: 3. This CDR3 comprises 15 residues. Looked up from germline, CDR1 is SEHNR and CDR2 is FQNEAQ (reference sequence). The chain's CDR3 is CASSLISGGQETQYF. CDR3 DNA sequence: TGTGCCAGCAGCTTAATTAGCGGGGGACAAGAGACCCAGTACTTC.

The J gene is TRBJ2-7, the V gene TRBV6-2 or TRBV6-3; TRBD1 aligns across 8 bases. Germline V gene sequence: CDR1 MNHEY, CDR2 SVGEGT. The CDR3 consists of 15 residues. V lost 1 base and J lost 5; bases outside the gene matches: 7. CDR3 amino acids: CASSYWQGASNEQYF. The CDR3 DNA follows: TGTGCCAGCAGTTACTGGCAGGGGGCGAGCAACGAGCAGTACTTC.

The chain joins TRBV12-3 or TRBV12-4 to TRBJ1-3; D is undetermined. The CDR3 is 13 residues long. With 7 bases removed from V and 2 bases from J, the gap between germline ends came to 9 bases. The CDR3 sequence is CASIQETGNTIYF. The DNA for the CDR3 is TGTGCCAGCATCCAGGAAACTGGAAACACCATATATTTT.

This clonotype has a count of ten or more. The chain combines TRBV7-2 with TRBJ2-1; 9 bases align to TRBD1. The germline CDR1 and CDR2 sequences are SGHTA and FQGNSA. This CDR3 spans 15 amino acids. Losses at the gene ends were 3 bases for V and 2 bases for J; bases not matched to a gene: 2. The CDR3 reads CASSFGQGTYNEQFF. The CDR3, as DNA: TGTGCCAGCAGCTTCGGACAGGGGACCTACAATGAGCAGTTCTTC.

The chain couples TRBV7-2 to TRBJ2-7; D gene uncertain. V was shortened by 3 bases and J by 3 bases, with 12 bases between the two germline ends. The CDR3 has 14 residues. Per the germline V gene, CDR1 is SGHTA and CDR2 is FQGNSA. This chain's CDR3 is CASSFLGKGYEQYF. CDR3 sequence (DNA): TGTGCCAGCAGCTTTCTCGGTAAGGGCTACGAGCAGTACTTC.

This clonotype was observed a handful of times. The chain has TRBV7-9 and TRBJ1-1; no clear D. CDR1 and CDR2 (germline): SEHNR, FQNEAQ (reference sequence). The V gene lost 4 bases and the J gene lost 6 bases, with 12 bases spanning the gap. This CDR3 comprises 13 residues. The CDR3 loop reads CASSSPSLPEAFF. CDR3 nucleotide sequence: TGTGCCAGCAGCTCCCCTTCCCTTCCTGAAGCTTTCTTT.

This clonotype was observed a handful of times. V usage is TRBV5-1 and J usage is TRBJ2-6; D is possibly TRBD2 (5 bases). The CDR3 extends over 15 amino acids. V dropped 2 bases and J dropped 0 bases, with 6 bases sitting between them. Germline values: CDR1 SGHRS, CDR2 YFSETQ. The CDR3 DNA sequence: TGCGCCAGCAGCTTACGGGGCTCTGGGGCCAACGTCCTGACTTTC. This sequence encodes CASSLRGSGANVLTF. The whole variable domain, remainder taken from reference TRBV5-1 and TRBJ2-6, is KAGVTQTPRYLIKTRGQQVTLSCSPISGHRSVSWYQQTPGQGLQFLFEYFSETQRNKGNFPGRFSGRQFSNSRSEMNVSTLELGDSALYLCASSLRGSGANVLTFGAGSRLTVL.